The 5 T cell receptor delta chains in this list originate from one sample, sequenced in a study of gamma-delta T cells after stem cell transplantation. TCRdb used CATT to re-call clones from the RT-PCR reads. Of some 12,000 delta-chain clones listed, 1.3% are singletons. Sequenced material: gamma-delta T cells. The receptors stem from a human donor. It is not recorded whose cells these are; they may come from a transplant donor.

Within the sample, this clone is medium-sized (0.01 to 0.1%). The CDR3 DNA follows: TGTGCCTGTGACACGGCACATCACGGCTCCTGGGACACCCGACAGATGTTTTTC. Residues: CACDTAHHGSWDTRQMFF. The gene calls are TRDV2 and TRDJ3; no clear D. Germline CDR1 GEAIGNYY, CDR2 EKD. Trimming left V 1 base short and J 0 bases short, with 12 bases between. This CDR3 is 18 amino acids long.

This clone was observed many times. Other DNA variants within this sample encode the same CDR3. The gene calls are TRDV2 and TRDJ3; 13 nucleotides line up with TRDD3. The CDR3 runs to 19 residues. Germline loops: CDR1 GEAIGNYY, CDR2 EKD. The trim removed 3 bases at V and 2 bases at J, leaving 6 bases unmatched. CDR3 nucleotides: TGTGCCTGTGACCCTACTGGGGGATACGCGGCCTGGGACACCCGACAGATGTTTTTC. Translated, it gives CACDPTGGYAAWDTRQMFF.

Comment on this clone: This clone may be a read error of a much larger clone one base away. Other nucleotide sequences from this sample produce the same CDR3. V is TRDV2 and J is TRDJ1; a possible D gene is TRDD3 (6 bases). This CDR3 spans 18 amino acids. CDR1 and CDR2 (germline): GEAIGNYY, EKD. Trimming removed 0 bases from V and 0 bases from J, with 19 bases in between. CDR3 residues: CACDTVVSGGYNTDKLIF. The DNA of the CDR3 is TGTGCCTGTGACACCGTTGTAAGTGGGGGGTACAACACCGATAAACTCATCTTT.

Points on this clone: A much larger clone is a single base away; this may be a read error. The chain carries TRDV2 and TRDJ1; 7 nucleotides line up with TRDD3. The length of the CDR3 is 14 residues. Germline CDR1 GEAIGNYY, CDR2 EKD. The CDR3 DNA is TGTGCCTGTGACACCGTAGGGGGATTCCCTAAACCCATCTTT. Protein: CACDTVGGFPKPIF.

By sample fraction, this clone is medium-sized (0.01 to 0.1%). The chain uses TRDV2 and TRDJ1; 10 bases line up with TRDD3. Unmatched junction bases numbered 15, after V lost 3 bases and J lost 0 bases. The CDR3 has 19 amino acids. Germline assignment: CDR1 GEAIGNYY and CDR2 EKD. In DNA form, the CDR3 reads TGTGCCTGTGACCCAGCGGGGGGATACGCGTACTCGTACACCGATAAACTCATCTTT. Translating gives CACDPAGGYAYSYTDKLIF.